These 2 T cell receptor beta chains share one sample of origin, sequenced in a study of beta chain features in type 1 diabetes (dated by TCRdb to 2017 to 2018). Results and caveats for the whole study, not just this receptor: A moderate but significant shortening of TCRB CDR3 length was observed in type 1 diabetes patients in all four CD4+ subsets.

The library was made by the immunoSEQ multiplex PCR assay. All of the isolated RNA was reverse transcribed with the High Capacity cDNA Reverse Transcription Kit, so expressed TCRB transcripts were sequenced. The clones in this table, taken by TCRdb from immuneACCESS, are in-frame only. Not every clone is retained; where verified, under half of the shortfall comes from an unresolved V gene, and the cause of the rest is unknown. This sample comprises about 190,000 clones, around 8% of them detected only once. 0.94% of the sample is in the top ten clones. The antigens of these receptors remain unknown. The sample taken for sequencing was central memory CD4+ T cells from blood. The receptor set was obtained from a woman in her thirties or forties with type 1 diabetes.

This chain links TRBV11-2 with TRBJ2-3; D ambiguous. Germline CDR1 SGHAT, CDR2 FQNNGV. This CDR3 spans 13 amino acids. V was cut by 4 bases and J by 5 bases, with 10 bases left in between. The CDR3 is CASSSTTKDTQYF. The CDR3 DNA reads TGTGCCAGCAGCTCTACTACCAAAGATACGCAGTATTTT.

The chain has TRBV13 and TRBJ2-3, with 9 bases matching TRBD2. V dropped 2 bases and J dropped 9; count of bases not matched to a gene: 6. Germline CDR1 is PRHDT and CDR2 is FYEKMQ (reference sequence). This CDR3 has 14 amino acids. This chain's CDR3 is CASSLPLAGKTQYF. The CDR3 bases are TGTGCCAGCAGCTTACCCCTAGCGGGAAAAACGCAGTATTTT.